The rows below give T cell receptor beta chains drawn from one sample of a study of persistence of HIV-infected CD4 T cells. For these TCRs, the target antigens are not known. Produced via immunoSEQ multiplex PCR; TCRdb's table is partial and in-frame only. The repertoire holds about 40,000 clones, with 75% to 80% as singletons. Material: CD4+ T cells sorted from PBMCs after roughly 18-hour stimulation, obtained from a patient who received antiretroviral therapy. These receptors all come from an adult man with HIV who was CMV-seropositive. The CDR3 runs from the conserved cysteine through the conserved F or W. A D gene is named only where the DNA matches it firmly. For some rows the clone size is stated as once, few or many, or as a class when expanded; others skip it.

- TRBV30 - CAWSTNTDTQYF
- TRBV5-1 - CASSSGSLHNEQFF
TRBD1 TRBV6-4 - CASRRDRENTEAFF
- TRBV5-5 - CASSLAGGFNTGELFF
TRBD2 TRBV20-1 - CSASIGGRTGSDTQYF
- TRBV18 - CASSPRLEAEQYF
TRBD2 TRBV3-1/TRBV3-2 - CASSQEGLAGSRKEQYF
- TRBV5-1 once CASSHTPQDSGNTIYF
TRBD1 TRBV10-3 - CAIRRQGDNEKLFF
TRBD1 TRBV19 few CASRVGQLYGYTF
TRBD1 TRBV25-1 - CASSPMTGDNSPLHF
- TRBV5-1 - CASSPSGGLGTEAFF
TRBD1 TRBV7-8 - CASSQGQGNNRPQHF
- TRBV5-4 - CASTRPPQDGAFF
- TRBV6-5 - CASSKDGLNYGYTF
- TRBV9 - CASSPQGSSYNEQFF
TRBD2 TRBV30 once CAWSSGGGDIQYF
TRBD1 TRBV5-1 - CASSVGQAPYEQYF
- TRBV19 - CASSMQGGFNLNTEAFF
- TRBV5-1 - CASSLRDGLYEQYF
TRBD1 TRBV27 - CASAGQDLSLHF
- TRBV18 few CASSPPGGTVNTEAFF
- TRBV28 - CASMLRGEKAFF
- TRBV14 - CASSQDIQGTQYF
TRBD2 TRBV7-3 - CASSSSGRDTGELFF
- TRBV30 - CAWSHPRHTNEKLFF
- TRBV7-9 - CASGLGREYGYTF
- TRBV5-4 few CASSPGAGYTF
- TRBV7-9 - CASSLRVGYTF